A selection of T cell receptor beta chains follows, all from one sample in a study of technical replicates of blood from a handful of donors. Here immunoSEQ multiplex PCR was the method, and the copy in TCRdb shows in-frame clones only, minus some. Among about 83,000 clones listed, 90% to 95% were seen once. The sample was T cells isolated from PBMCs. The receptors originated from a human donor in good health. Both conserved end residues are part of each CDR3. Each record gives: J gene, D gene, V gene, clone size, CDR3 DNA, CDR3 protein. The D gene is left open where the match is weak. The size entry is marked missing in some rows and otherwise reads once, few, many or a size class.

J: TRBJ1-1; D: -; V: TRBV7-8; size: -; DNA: TGTGCCAGCAGCTTAGTTGGAGAGAACACTGAAGCTTTCTTT; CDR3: CASSLVGENTEAFF
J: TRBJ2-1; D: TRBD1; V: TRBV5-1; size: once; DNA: TGCGCCAGCAGTATGGGACAGGGGTACAATGAGCAGTTCTTC; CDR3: CASSMGQGYNEQFF
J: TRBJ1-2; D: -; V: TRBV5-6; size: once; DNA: TGTGCCAGCAGCTTTGCTGAGTGGCCCCGGGAGGGCTACACCTTC; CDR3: CASSFAEWPREGYTF
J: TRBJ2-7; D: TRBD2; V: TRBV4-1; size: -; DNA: TGCGCCAGCAGCCAAGTTTTAGCGGGGGAACCCTACGAGCAGTACTTC; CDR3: CASSQVLAGEPYEQYF
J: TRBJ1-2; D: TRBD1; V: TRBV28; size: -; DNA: TGTGCCAGCAGCACAGGGGGCTTAAGCTACACCTTC; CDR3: CASSTGGLSYTF
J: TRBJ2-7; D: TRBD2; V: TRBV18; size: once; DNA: TGTGCCAGCTCACCCGGGACTAGCGGGACCTACGAGCAGTACTTC; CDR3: CASSPGTSGTYEQYF
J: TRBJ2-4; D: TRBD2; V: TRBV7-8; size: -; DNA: TGTGCCAGCAGCTACCCCCGGCAGCGGGGCTTAGGAGCCAAAAACATTCAGTACTTC; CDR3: CASSYPRQRGLGAKNIQYF
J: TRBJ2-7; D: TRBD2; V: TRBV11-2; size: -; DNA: TGTGCCAGCAGACGACTAGCGGGGGGGCCAGAGCAGTACTTC; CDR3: CASRRLAGGPEQYF
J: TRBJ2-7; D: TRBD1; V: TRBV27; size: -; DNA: TGTGCCAGCAGTTTAGCCGGACAGGAGACCTACGAGCAGTACTTC; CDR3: CASSLAGQETYEQYF
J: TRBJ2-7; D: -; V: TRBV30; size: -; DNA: TGTGCCTGGAGTGACCCGGGACATCTCAACGAGCAGTACTTC; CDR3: CAWSDPGHLNEQYF
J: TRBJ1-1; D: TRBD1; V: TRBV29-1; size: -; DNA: TGCAGCGTCCGGGCAGGGGGCGTGGACACTGAAGCTTTCTTT; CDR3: CSVRAGGVDTEAFF
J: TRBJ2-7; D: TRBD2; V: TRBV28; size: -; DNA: TGTGCCAGCAGGGGGACTAGCGGGAGCGAGCAGTACTTC; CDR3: CASRGTSGSEQYF
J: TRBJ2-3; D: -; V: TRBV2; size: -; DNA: TGTGCCAGCAGTGGACAAGCGGCTAGCACAGATACGCAGTATTTT; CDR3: CASSGQAASTDTQYF
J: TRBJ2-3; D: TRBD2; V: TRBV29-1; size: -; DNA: TGCAGCGGGGCGGGGGGGCCGGCAGATACGCAGTATTTT; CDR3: CSGAGGPADTQYF
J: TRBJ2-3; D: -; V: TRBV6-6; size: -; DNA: TGTGCCAGCAGTTACCTAGATTCAGATACGCAGTATTTT; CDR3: CASSYLDSDTQYF
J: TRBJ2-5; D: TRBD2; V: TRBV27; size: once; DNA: TGTGCCAGCAGGGCGGGGGGCCCCCAAGAGACCCAGTACTTC; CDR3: CASRAGGPQETQYF
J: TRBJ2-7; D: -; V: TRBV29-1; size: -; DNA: TGCAGCGTTGAAGGGGATTTCGGGGATTCCTACGAGCAGTACTTC; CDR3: CSVEGDFGDSYEQYF
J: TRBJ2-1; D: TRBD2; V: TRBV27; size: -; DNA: TGTGCCAGCAGTTTATATCTAGCGGGAGGGGAGGGGAATGAGCAGTTCTTC; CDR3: CASSLYLAGGEGNEQFF
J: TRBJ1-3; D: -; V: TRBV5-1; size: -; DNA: TGCGCCAGCAGCCTACCGAGGGCCGGTGGAAACACCATATATTTT; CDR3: CASSLPRAGGNTIYF
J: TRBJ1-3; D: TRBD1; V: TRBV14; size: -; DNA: TGTGCCAGCAGCGGACAGGGGGGGAACACCATATATTTT; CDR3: CASSGQGGNTIYF
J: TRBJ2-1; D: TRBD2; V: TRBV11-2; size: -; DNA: TGTGCCAGCAGCTTAGTGGGAAGGCTAGCGGGAGGGCCTGAGCAGTTCTTC; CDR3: CASSLVGRLAGGPEQFF
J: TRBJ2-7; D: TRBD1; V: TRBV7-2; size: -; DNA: TGTGCCAGTGGGCCCGGGACAGGGTTCTCCTACGAGCAGTACTTC; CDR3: CASGPGTGFSYEQYF
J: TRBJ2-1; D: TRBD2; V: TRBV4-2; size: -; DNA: TGTGCCAGCAGCCAAGTGGGACTATACAATGAGCAGTTCTTC; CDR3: CASSQVGLYNEQFF
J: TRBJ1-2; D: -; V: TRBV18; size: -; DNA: TGTGCCAGCTCACAGAAAGCTGGCTACACCTTC; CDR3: CASSQKAGYTF
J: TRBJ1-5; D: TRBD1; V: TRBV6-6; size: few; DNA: TGTGCCAGCAGATCGGGACAGACCAATCAGCCCCAGCATTTT; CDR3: CASRSGQTNQPQHF
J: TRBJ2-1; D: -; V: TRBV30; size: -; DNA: TGTGCCTGGAGTGCCTTAGCGGATGAGCAGTTCTTC; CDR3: CAWSALADEQFF
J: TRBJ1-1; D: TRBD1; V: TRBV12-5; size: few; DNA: TGTGCTAGTGGTTTTATAGGGGGACAGGGGAACACTGAAGCTTTCTTT; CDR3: CASGFIGGQGNTEAFF
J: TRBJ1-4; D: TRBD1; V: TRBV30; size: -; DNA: TGTGCCTGGAGCACCGGGACAGGGAGAGAGGGTGAAAAACTGTTTTTT; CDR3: CAWSTGTGREGEKLFF
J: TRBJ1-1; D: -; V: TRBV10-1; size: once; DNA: TGCGCCAGCTCTTTAGGGAGGAACACTGAAGCTTTCTTT; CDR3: CASSLGRNTEAFF
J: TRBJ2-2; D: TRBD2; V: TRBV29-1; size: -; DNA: TGCAGCGTTCTGGGCAGCAAGGGAGGGACCGGGGAGCTGTTTTTT; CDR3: CSVLGSKGGTGELFF
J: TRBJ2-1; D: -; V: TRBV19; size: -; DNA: TGTGCCGGCGGCCCGGGTTTAAGCTCCTACAATGAGCAGTTCTTC; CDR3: CAGGPGLSSYNEQFF
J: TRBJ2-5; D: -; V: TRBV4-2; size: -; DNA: TGTGCCAGCAGCCAAGATCCAGGGAACAAAGAGACCCAGTACTTC; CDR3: CASSQDPGNKETQYF
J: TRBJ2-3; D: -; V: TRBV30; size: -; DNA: TGTGCCTGGATAGGGGGGGCTGGGGCCCTCACAGATACGCAGTATTTT; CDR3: CAWIGGAGALTDTQYF
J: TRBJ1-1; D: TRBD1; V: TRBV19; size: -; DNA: TGTGCCAGTAGGACAGGGGGCATAGGGACTGAAGCTTTCTTT; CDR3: CASRTGGIGTEAFF
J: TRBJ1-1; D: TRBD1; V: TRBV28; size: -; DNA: TGTGCCAGCAGTCCCCCCGGGACAGGGAGAACAGGAGCTTTCTTT; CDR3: CASSPPGTGRTGAFF
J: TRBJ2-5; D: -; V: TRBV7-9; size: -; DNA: TGTGCCAGCAGCTTAAACAGGGCGGAGACCCAGTACTTC; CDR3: CASSLNRAETQYF
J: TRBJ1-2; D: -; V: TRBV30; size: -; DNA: TGTGCCTGGCTTCTACAGGACCCAAGACTCTATGGCTACACCTTC; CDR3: CAWLLQDPRLYGYTF
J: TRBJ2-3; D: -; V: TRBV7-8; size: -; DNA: TGTGCCAGCAGCTTAATGGGCATCGCCCCCCCAGATACGCAGTATTTT; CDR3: CASSLMGIAPPDTQYF
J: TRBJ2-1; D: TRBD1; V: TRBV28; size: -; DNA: TGTGCCAGCCAGGGACAGGGCGCATACAATGAGCAGTTCTTC; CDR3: CASQGQGAYNEQFF
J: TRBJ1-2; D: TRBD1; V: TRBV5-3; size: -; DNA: TGTGCCAGAAGCCAGGCGGGTCAGGGGGATTACTATGGCTACACCTTC; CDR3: CARSQAGQGDYYGYTF
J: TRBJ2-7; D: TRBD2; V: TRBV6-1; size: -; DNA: TGTGCCAGCAGTGAAGAGCGGGGGTTTCCCTACGAGCAGTACTTC; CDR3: CASSEERGFPYEQYF
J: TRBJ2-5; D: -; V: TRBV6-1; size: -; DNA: TGTGCCAGCAAGCTTGAGACCCAGTACTTC; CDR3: CASKLETQYF
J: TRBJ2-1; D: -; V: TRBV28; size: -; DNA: TGTGCCAGCATTACAAGGGGTTTTATTTCTCACCCCTCCAATGAGCAGTTCTTC; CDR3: CASITRGFISHPSNEQFF
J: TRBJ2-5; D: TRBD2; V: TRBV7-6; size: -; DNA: TGTGCCAGCAGCTTAGGAGCGGGACGAAAAGAGACCCAGTACTTC; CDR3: CASSLGAGRKETQYF
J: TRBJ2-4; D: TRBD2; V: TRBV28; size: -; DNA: TGTGCCAGCTCTTGGACTAGCGGGAAAAACATTCAGTACTTC; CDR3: CASSWTSGKNIQYF